The 13 T cell receptor beta chains below come from one sample, sequenced in a study of shared clonotypes between healthy human individuals. Assay used: immunoSEQ multiplex PCR; TCRdb lists only in-frame clones, some missing. This sample carries around 1.4 million clones, approximately 98.5% of them seen once, and the ten largest clones take about 0.34%. Sequenced input: naive CD4+ T cells sorted from blood. Specified subset: CD45RA+ positively selected. The receptors shown here come from a man in his thirties or forties in good health.

In regard to this clone: Other DNA sequences in this specimen translate into the identical CDR3. This rearrangement joins TRBV28 to TRBJ1-1; D remains ambiguous. The CDR3 is made up of 14 amino acids. V dropped 1 base and J dropped 3 bases, with 9 bases sitting between them. Looked up from germline, CDR1 is MDHEN and CDR2 is SYDVKM. The CDR3 region is CASSLLGRYTEAFF. The CDR3 coding sequence is TGTGCCAGCAGTTTATTGGGCCGATACACTGAAGCTTTCTTT.

This chain uses TRBV6-6 with TRBJ2-1; TRBD2 matches at 8 bases. This CDR3 has 15 amino acids. V dropped 7 bases and J dropped 2; count of bases not matched to a gene: 7. Germline CDR1 MNHNY, CDR2 SVGAGI (reference sequence). The CDR3 loop is CASMYSGTPYNEQFF. The CDR3 nucleotides are TGTGCCAGCATGTATAGCGGGACCCCCTACAATGAGCAGTTCTTC.

V usage is TRBV6-5 and J usage is TRBJ2-1, with unresolved D. The ends were cut back, 0 bases at V and 4 bases at J, with 7 bases in the middle. Germline values: CDR1 MNHEY, CDR2 SVGAGI. This CDR3 is built from 14 residues. The CDR3 loop is CASSYSIEYNEQFF. The CDR3 DNA reads TGTGCCAGCAGTTACTCGATCGAATACAATGAGCAGTTCTTC.

J is TRBJ1-1 and V is TRBV29-1; unclear D gene. The CDR3 is 14 amino acids. Germline V gives CDR1 SQVTM, CDR2 ANQGSEA. Trimming pared 2 bases from V and 0 bases from J, leaving 10 bases between. The CDR3 bases are TGCAGCGTTGAAAGAGGGATCATGAACACTGAAGCTTTCTTT. Residues: CSVERGIMNTEAFF.

The chain employs TRBV18 and TRBJ2-5; TRBD2 aligns across 9 bases. The V segment lost 6 bases and the J segment 2 bases; nucleotides outside the gene matches: 4. The CDR3 totals 14 residues. Germline V gene sequence: CDR1 KGHSH, CDR2 LQKENI. CDR3 sequence reads: CASSRTSEQETQYF. The CDR3 coding sequence is TGTGCCAGCTCCCGGACTAGCGAACAAGAGACCCAGTACTTC.

The rearrangement joins TRBV28 to TRBJ2-7, with 9 bases identical to TRBD2. After removal of 4 bases from V and 2 bases from J, the junction contained 12 bases not matched to a gene. The CDR3 totals 17 residues. CDR1 MDHEN and CDR2 SYDVKM come from the germline V gene. The CDR3 spells CASSSWGSGRGTYEQYF. The CDR3 DNA is TGTGCCAGCAGTTCCTGGGGTAGCGGGAGAGGTACCTACGAGCAGTACTTC. The variable domain in full, with the rest retrieved from reference TRBV28 and TRBJ2-7, is DVKVTQSSRYLVKRTGEKVFLECVQDMDHENMFWYRQDPGLGLRLIYFSYDVKMKEKGDIPEGYSVSREKKERFSLILESASTNQTSMYLCASSSWGSGRGTYEQYFGPGTRLTVT.

The V and J genes are TRBV5-1 and TRBJ2-7, with D perhaps TRBD1 (5 bases). The germline gives CDR1 SGHRS, CDR2 YFSETQ. This CDR3 region has 16 residues. V was pared by 1 base and J by 5 bases, with 19 bases between. Here the CDR3 reads CASSLIILPGPNEQYF. The CDR3 nucleotides read TGCGCCAGCAGCTTGATTATTTTGCCAGGGCCCAACGAGCAGTACTTC.

The chain employs TRBV9 and TRBJ2-7, with 7 bases identical to TRBD1. Germline V gives CDR1 SGDLS, CDR2 YYNGEE. The CDR3 has 17 residues. V shed 3 bases and J 7 bases; nucleotides not matched to a gene: 19. The CDR3: CASSDPKAGTVPREQYF. The CDR3 nucleotides read TGTGCCAGCAGCGACCCAAAAGCCGGGACAGTGCCTCGGGAGCAGTACTTC.

The chain combines TRBV2 with TRBJ2-3, with D perhaps matching TRBD1 (6 bases). Germline V gives CDR1 SNHLY, CDR2 FYNNEI. This CDR3 is built from 13 residues. CDR3 DNA sequence: TGTGCTCTTCTAACAGGGTACACAGATACGCAGTATTTT. This codes for CALLTGYTDTQYF.

The rearrangement uses TRBV18 and TRBJ2-3; a weak D match, TRBD1 (5 bases). CDR3 length: 14 residues. Germline CDR1 KGHSH, CDR2 LQKENI. V lost 6 bases and J 6 bases, leaving 16 bases between the germline ends. CDR3 amino acids: CASSWGSNEDTQYF. CDR3 bases: TGTGCCAGCTCCTGGGGCTCCAACGAGGATACGCAGTATTTT. The full variable domain, rest sourced from reference TRBV18 and TRBJ2-3, is NAGVMQNPRHLVRRRGQEARLRCSPMKGHSHVYWYRQLPEEGLKFMVYLQKENIIDESGMPKERFSAEFPKEGPSILRIQQVVRGDSAAYFCASSWGSNEDTQYFGPGTRLTVL.

The V gene is TRBV11-2, the J gene TRBJ2-5, with a tentative D call TRBD2 (7 bases). Trimming left V 6 bases short and J 5 bases short, with 25 bases between. This CDR3 contains 17 residues. Per the germline V gene, CDR1 is SGHAT and CDR2 is FQNNGV. As DNA, the CDR3 is TGTGCCAGCAGATCATTTGGGGAGGGCAGGGGTTGGGAGACCCAGTACTTC. Its protein product is CASRSFGEGRGWETQYF. The whole variable domain, remainder taken from reference TRBV11-2 and TRBJ2-5, is EAGVAQSPRYKIIEKRQSVAFWCNPISGHATLYWYQQILGQGPKLLIQFQNNGVVDDSQLPKDRFSAERLKGVDSTLKIQPAKLEDSAVYLCASRSFGEGRGWETQYFGPGTRLLVL.

This chain uses TRBV10-1 with TRBJ2-7; D is perhaps TRBD2 (5 bases). V was cut by 5 bases and J by 2 bases, with 7 bases left in between. This CDR3 comprises 12 residues. The germline CDR1 and CDR2 sequences are WNHNN and SYGVQD (reference sequence). The CDR3 DNA reads TGCGCCAGCAGTTCCGGGACCTACGAGCAGTACTTC. The encoded protein is CASSSGTYEQYF.

Worth noting for this clone: The sample carries other DNA sequences with the same CDR3. V gene TRBV28 combines with J gene TRBJ2-3; 9 bases line up with TRBD1. This CDR3 spans 15 amino acids. Germline V lookup: CDR1 MDHEN, CDR2 SYDVKM. V shed 1 base, J shed 9 bases, and the junction held 8 bases outside the gene matches. The CDR3 nucleotides are TGTGCCAGCAGTTTATCGGGACAGGGCCGAGACACGCAGTATTTT. Translation: CASSLSGQGRDTQYF.